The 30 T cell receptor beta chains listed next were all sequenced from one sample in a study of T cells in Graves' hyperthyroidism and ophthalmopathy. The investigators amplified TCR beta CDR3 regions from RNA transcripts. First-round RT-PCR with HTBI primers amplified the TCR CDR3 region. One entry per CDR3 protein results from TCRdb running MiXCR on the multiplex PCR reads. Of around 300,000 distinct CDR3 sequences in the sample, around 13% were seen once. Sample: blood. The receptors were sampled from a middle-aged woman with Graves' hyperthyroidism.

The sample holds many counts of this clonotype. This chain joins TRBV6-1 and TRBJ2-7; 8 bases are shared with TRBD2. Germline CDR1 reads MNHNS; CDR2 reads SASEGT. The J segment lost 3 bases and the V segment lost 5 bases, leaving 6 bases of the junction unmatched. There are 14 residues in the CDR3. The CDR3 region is CASSTGTSLYEQYF. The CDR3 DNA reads TGTGCCAGCAGTACCGGGACTAGTCTCTACGAGCAGTACTTC.

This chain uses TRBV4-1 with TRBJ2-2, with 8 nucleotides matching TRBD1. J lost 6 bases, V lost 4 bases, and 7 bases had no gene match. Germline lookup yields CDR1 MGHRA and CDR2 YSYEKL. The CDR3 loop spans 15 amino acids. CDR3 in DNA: TGCGCCAGCAGCCTTACAGGGGGTGTCTCCGGGGAGCTGTTTTTT. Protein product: CASSLTGGVSGELFF.

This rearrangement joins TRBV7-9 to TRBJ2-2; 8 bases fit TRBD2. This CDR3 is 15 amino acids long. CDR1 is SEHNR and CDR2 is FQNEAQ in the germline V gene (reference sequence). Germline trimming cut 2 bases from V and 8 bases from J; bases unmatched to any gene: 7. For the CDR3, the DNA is TGTGCCAGCAGCTTAACGGGAGGGCCAGAAGGGGAGCTGTTTTTT. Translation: CASSLTGGPEGELFF.

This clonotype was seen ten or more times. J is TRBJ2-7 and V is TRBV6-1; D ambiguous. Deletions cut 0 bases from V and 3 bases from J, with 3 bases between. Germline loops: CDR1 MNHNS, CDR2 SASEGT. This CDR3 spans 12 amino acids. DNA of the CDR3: TGTGCCAGCAGTGAAGCCTACTACGAGCAGTACTTC. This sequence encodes CASSEAYYEQYF.

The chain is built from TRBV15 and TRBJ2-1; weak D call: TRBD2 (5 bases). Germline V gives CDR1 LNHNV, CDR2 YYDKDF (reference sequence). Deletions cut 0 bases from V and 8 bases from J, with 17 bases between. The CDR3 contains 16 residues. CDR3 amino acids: CATSRELVGGRDEQFF. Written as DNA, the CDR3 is TGTGCCACCAGCAGAGAGCTGGTAGGAGGCCGCGATGAGCAGTTCTTC.

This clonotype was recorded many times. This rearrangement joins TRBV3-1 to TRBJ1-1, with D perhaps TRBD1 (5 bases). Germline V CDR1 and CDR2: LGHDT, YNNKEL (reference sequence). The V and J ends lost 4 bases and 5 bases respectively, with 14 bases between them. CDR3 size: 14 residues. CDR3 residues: CASSPTGTLTEAFF. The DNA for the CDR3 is TGTGCCAGCAGCCCTACAGGCACGCTTACTGAAGCTTTCTTT.

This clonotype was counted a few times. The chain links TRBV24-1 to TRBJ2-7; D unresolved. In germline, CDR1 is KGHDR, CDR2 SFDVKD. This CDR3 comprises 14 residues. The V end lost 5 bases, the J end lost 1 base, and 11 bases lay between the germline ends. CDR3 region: CATSAPGSSYEQYF. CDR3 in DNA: TGTGCCACCAGTGCGCCGGGTTCTTCCTACGAGCAGTACTTC.

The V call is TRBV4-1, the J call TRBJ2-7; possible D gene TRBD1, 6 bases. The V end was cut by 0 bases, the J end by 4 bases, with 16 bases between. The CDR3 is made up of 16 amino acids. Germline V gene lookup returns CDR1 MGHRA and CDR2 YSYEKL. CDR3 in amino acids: CASSQESRGRGYEQYF. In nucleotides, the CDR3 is TGCGCCAGCAGCCAAGAATCACGGGGCAGGGGTTACGAGCAGTACTTC.

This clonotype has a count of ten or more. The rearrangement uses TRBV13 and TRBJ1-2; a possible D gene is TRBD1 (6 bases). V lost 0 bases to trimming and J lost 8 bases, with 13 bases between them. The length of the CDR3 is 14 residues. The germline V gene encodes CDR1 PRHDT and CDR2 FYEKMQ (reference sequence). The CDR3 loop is CASSLGGALGGYTF. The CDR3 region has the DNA TGTGCCAGCAGCTTAGGGGGGGCGCTTGGCGGCTACACCTTC.

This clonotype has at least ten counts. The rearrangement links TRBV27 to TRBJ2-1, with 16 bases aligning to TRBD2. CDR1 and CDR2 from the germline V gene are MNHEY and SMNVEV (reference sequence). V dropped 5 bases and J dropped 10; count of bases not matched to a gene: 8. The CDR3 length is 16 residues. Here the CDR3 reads CASSQSGTSGRGEQFF. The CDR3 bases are TGTGCCAGCAGTCAATCCGGGACTAGCGGGAGGGGAGAGCAGTTCTTC.

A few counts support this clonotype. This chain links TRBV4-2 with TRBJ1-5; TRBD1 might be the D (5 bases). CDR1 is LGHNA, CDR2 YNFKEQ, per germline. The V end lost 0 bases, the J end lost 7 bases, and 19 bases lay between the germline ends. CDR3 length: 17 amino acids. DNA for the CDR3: TGTGCCAGCAGCCAAGAAGCAATCGGGACGTTACGGCAGCCCCAGCATTTT. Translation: CASSQEAIGTLRQPQHF.

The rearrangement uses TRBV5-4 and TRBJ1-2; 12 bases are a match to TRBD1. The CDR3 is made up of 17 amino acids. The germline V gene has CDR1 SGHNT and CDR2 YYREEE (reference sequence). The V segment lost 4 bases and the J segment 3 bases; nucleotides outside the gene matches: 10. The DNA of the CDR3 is TGTGCCAGCAGCATAGGGACAGGGGGCGAACCCTACTATGGCTACACCTTC. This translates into CASSIGTGGEPYYGYTF.

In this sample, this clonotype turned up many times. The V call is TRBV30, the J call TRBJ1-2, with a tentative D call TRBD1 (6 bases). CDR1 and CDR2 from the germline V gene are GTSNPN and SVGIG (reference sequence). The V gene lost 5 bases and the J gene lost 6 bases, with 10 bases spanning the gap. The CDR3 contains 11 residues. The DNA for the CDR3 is TGTGCCTGGGGGCAGGGGAATGGCTACACCTTC. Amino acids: CAWGQGNGYTF.

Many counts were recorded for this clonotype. This CDR3 is CASSWGFNTEAFF. The DNA of the CDR3 is TGTGCCAGCAGCTGGGGGTTTAACACTGAAGCTTTCTTT. J is TRBJ1-1 and V is TRBV11-2; the D gene is possibly TRBD1 (5 bases). This CDR3 contains 13 residues. V lost 4 bases to trimming and J lost 2 bases, with 8 bases between them. CDR1 is SGHAT, CDR2 FQNNGV, per germline.

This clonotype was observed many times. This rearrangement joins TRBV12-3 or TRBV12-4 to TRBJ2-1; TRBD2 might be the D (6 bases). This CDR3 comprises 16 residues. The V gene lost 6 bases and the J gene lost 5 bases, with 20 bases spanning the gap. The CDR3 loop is CASRSNPGLSHNEQFF. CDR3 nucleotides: TGTGCCAGCAGATCGAATCCGGGACTTTCACACAATGAGCAGTTCTTC.

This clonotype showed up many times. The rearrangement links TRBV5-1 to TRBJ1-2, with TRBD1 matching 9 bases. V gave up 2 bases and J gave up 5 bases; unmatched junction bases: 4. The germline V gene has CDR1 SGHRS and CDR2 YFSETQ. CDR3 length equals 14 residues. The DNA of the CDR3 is TGCGCCAGCAGCTTAGGGGACAGGGAGTATGGCTACACCTTC. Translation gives CASSLGDREYGYTF.

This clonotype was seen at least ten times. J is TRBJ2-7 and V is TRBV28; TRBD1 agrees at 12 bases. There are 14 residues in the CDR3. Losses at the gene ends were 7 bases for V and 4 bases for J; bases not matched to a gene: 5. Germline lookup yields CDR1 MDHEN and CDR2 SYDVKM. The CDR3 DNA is TGTGCCAGCATACCGGGACAGGGGGCGTACGAGCAGTACTTC. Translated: CASIPGQGAYEQYF.

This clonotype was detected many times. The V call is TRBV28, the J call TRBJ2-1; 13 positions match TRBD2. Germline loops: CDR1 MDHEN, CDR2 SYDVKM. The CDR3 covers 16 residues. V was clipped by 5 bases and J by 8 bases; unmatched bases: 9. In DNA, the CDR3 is TGTGCCAGCAGTCGACGGACTAGCGGGAGTGTCTATGAGCAGTTCTTC. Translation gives CASSRRTSGSVYEQFF.

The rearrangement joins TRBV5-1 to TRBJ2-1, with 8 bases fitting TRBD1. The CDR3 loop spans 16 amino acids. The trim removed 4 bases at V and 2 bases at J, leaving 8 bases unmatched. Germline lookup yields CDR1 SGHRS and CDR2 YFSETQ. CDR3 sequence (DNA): TGCGCCAGCAGCATCCAAACAGGGGGTCCCTACAATGAGCAGTTCTTC. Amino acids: CASSIQTGGPYNEQFF.

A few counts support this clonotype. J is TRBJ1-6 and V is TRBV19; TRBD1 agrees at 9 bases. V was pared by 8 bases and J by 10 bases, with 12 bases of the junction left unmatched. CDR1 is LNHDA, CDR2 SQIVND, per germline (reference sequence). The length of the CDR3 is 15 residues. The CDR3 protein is CASGGMGQGESPLHF. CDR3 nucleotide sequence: TGTGCCAGTGGAGGGATGGGACAGGGCGAATCACCCCTCCACTTT.

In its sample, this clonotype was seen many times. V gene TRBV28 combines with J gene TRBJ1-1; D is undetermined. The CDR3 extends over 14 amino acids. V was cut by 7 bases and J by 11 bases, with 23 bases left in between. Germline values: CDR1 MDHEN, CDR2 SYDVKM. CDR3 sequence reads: CASNSPTGELGAFF. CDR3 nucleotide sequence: TGTGCCAGCAACTCTCCGACTGGGGAATTGGGGGCTTTCTTT. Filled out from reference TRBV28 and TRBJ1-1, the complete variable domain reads DVKVTQSSRYLVKRTGEKVFLECVQDMDHENMFWYRQDPGLGLRLIYFSYDVKMKEKGDIPEGYSVSREKKERFSLILESASTNQTSMYLCASNSPTGELGAFFGQGTRLTVV.

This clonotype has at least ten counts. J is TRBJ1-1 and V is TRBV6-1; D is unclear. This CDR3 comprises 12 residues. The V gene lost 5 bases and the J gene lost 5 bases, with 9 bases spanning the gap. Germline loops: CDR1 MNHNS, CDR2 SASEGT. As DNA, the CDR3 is TGTGCCAGCAGTTCGGACGTAACTGAAGCTTTCTTT. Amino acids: CASSSDVTEAFF.

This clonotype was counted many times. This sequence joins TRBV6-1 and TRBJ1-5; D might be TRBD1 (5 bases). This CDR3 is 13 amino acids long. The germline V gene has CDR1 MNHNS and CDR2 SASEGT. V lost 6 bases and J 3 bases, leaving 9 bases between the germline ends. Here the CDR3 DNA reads TGTGCCAGCAGCGACAGTCACAATCAGCCCCAGCATTTT. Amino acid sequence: CASSDSHNQPQHF.

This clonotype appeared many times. CDR3 sequence (DNA): TGCAGCGTTCAGACGGTGTTGAACACTGAAGCTTTCTTT. Translation gives CSVQTVLNTEAFF. The chain uses TRBV29-1 and TRBJ1-1; D remains unclear. The ends were cut back, 5 bases at V and 0 bases at J, with 10 bases in the middle. Per the germline V gene, CDR1 is SQVTM and CDR2 is ANQGSEA. CDR3 size: 13 residues.

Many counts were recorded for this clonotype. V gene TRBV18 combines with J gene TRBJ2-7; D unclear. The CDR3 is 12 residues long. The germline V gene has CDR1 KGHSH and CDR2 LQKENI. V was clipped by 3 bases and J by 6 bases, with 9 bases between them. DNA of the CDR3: TGTGCCAGCTCACCTAGCCCCCCCGAGCAGTACTTC. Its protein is CASSPSPPEQYF.

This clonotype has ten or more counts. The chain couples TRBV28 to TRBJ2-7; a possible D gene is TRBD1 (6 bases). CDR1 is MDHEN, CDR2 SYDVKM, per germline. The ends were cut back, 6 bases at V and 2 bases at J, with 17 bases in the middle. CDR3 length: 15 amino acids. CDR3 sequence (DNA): TGTGCCAGCAGGCGCGCCCCCGGGACAACCTACGAGCAGTACTTC. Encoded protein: CASRRAPGTTYEQYF. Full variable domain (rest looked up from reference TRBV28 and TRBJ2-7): DVKVTQSSRYLVKRTGEKVFLECVQDMDHENMFWYRQDPGLGLRLIYFSYDVKMKEKGDIPEGYSVSREKKERFSLILESASTNQTSMYLCASRRAPGTTYEQYFGPGTRLTVT.

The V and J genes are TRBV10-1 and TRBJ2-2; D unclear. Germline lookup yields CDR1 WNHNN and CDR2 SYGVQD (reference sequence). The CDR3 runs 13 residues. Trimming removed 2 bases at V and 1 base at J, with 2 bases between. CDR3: CASSELNTGELFF. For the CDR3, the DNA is TGCGCCAGCAGTGAGCTGAACACCGGGGAGCTGTTTTTT.

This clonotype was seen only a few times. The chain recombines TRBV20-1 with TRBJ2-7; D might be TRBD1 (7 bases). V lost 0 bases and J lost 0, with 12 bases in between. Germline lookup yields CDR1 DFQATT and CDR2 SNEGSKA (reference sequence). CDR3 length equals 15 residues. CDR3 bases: TGCAGTGCTAGAGATAGGGGGCGGGGCTCCTACGAGCAGTACTTC. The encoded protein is CSARDRGRGSYEQYF.

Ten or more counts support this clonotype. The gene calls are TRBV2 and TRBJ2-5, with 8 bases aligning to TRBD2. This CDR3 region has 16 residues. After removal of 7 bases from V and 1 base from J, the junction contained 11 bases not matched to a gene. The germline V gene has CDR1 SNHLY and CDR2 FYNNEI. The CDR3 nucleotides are TGTGCCAGCACGGGGGAAGCGGGAGACCTCCAAGAGACCCAGTACTTC. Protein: CASTGEAGDLQETQYF.

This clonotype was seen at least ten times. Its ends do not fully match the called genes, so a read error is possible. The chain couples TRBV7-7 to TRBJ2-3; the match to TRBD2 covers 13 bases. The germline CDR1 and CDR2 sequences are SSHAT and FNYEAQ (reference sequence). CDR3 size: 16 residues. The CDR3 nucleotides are TGTGCTAGCAGCGCCGGGACTAGCGGGACCGCAGATACGCAGTATTTT. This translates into CASSAGTSGTADTQYF. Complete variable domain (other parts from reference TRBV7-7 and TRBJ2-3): GAGVSQSPRYKVTKRGQDVTLRCDPISSHATLYWYQQALGQGPEFLTYFNYEAQPDKSGLPSDRFSAERPEGSISTLTIQRTEQRDSAMYRCASSAGTSGTADTQYFGPGTRLTVL.